This TCR beta chain comes out of a study of regulatory T cells in long-lasting Graves disease. Across the whole study: Patients with new Graves' disease had used antithyroid drugs below 3 months.

The ends were cut back, 4 bases at V and 2 bases at J, with 8 bases in the middle. There are 12 residues in the CDR3. Per germline, CDR1 DFQATT and CDR2 SNEGSKA (reference sequence). Indicated time point: newly diagnosed GD, antithyroid drugs for less than 3 months. The TCR library used RNA extracted from PBMCs. Blood from the periphery, nine milliliters in all, was drawn into EDTA tubes. Assembly of TCR beta libraries relied on iRepertoire HTBI primers together with Arm-PCR of CDR3 regions. TCRdb reanalysed the multiplex PCR reads using MiXCR and keeps one entry per CDR3 protein. In the table there are around 500,000 distinct CDR3 sequences, approximately 13% of which are singletons. These data were also filed under a second study, of T cells in Graves' hyperthyroidism and ophthalmopathy. This second study says: A lack of ophthalmopathy progression within 18 months defined stable Graves' hyperthyroidism. HTBI primers drove first-round RT-PCR of the TCR CDR3.

The source of this sequence is a man aged 25-45 years with Graves disease. The sample in question was peripheral blood mononuclear cells (PBMCs), obtained at new diagnosis, from a patient treated with antithyroid drugs. The chain has TRBV20-1 and TRBJ1-2; D is uncertain. CDR3: CSATLLNYGYTF. The CDR3 DNA reads as TGCAGTGCTACGCTCCTCAACTATGGCTACACCTTC.